This record covers a single T cell receptor (beta chain). Its specificity is unknown. Trimming cost V 4 bases and J 0 bases, with 13 bases left between them. The CDR3 runs 15 residues. Germline V CDR1 and CDR2: SGHRS, YFSETQ. These data originate in a study of chemoradiotherapy in HPV16-positive cancers. Generated by immunoSEQ multiplex PCR, the TCRdb table keeps only in-frame clones and is missing some. Among 15,000 or so clones listed, around 90% were seen once. Samples were taken several times over chemoradiotherapy. Overall study results and limits: Only a couple of HPV16-positive patients supplied the functional HPV-specificity definition.

The receptor's source is a human donor with HPV-associated anogenital cancer. Specimen: blood, collected from a patient who underwent chemoradiotherapy. The J gene is TRBJ1-1, the V gene TRBV5-1; TRBD1 is a possible D gene (6 bases). The CDR3 spells CASSNNQGLNTEAFF. The DNA of the CDR3 is TGCGCCAGCAGCAACAACCAGGGGTTGAACACTGAAGCTTTCTTT.